A selection of T cell receptor beta chains follows, all from one sample in a study of CD8 T cells in ankylosing spondylitis. MiXCR, run by TCRdb on the 5' RACE reads, gives a single entry per CDR3 protein. The top ten clones hold about 4.6% of a sample with around 99,000 distinct CDR3 sequences, around 10% of them seen once. The sample consisted of blood, either unsorted or a sorted T cell fraction (not recorded which). The source of these receptors is a male donor with ankylosing spondylitis or in good health (not recorded which). Both conserved end residues are part of each CDR3. A D gene is named only where the DNA matches it firmly. Some rows mark clone size as missing; the rest say once, few, many or name a class of expanded clone.

j_call v_call clone_size d_call cdr3_aa cdr3_nt
TRBJ2-1 TRBV7-6 many TRBD2 CASSPGTSGAYNEQFF TGTGCCAGCAGCCCCGGGACTAGCGGGGCTTACAATGAGCAGTTCTTC
TRBJ1-1 TRBV7-2 many TRBD1 CASSLTWTGDTEAFF TGTGCCAGCAGCTTAACTTGGACAGGGGACACTGAAGCTTTCTTT
TRBJ2-3 TRBV19 . . CASSPPGDTQYF TGTGCCAGTAGTCCCCCTGGAGATACGCAGTATTTT
TRBJ2-7 TRBV3-1 many . CASSQDLGSGEQYF TGTGCCAGCAGCCAAGATCTGGGTTCGGGCGAGCAGTACTTC
TRBJ2-1 TRBV6-1 many TRBD1 CASRDNTGGRDEQFF TGTGCCAGCAGGGATAACACAGGGGGCCGGGATGAGCAGTTCTTC
TRBJ2-1 TRBV15 few . CATSRGVNEQFF TGTGCCACCAGCAGAGGGGTCAATGAGCAGTTCTTC
TRBJ2-2 TRBV20-1 many . CSALLRGNTGELFF TGCAGTGCCCTTCTTCGGGGGAACACCGGGGAGCTGTTTTTT
TRBJ2-1 TRBV29-1 many . CSVEESVDEQFF TGCAGCGTTGAAGAATCCGTAGATGAGCAGTTCTTC
TRBJ2-2 TRBV5-1 many . CASSLSDYPGTGELFF TGCGCCAGCAGCTTGTCTGACTACCCGGGGACCGGGGAGCTGTTTTTT
TRBJ1-2 TRBV5-1 once . CASSQDSSLPFYGYTF TGCGCCAGCAGCCAGGACAGCTCACTCCCCTTCTATGGCTACACCTTC
TRBJ2-5 TRBV28 many TRBD2 CASSLHASGGGLKETQYF TGTGCCAGCAGTTTACACGCCTCGGGCGGGGGGCTTAAAGAGACCCAGTACTTC
TRBJ2-3 TRBV12-3/TRBV12-4 many TRBD1 CASRGQGKDTQYF TGTGCCAGCAGGGGACAGGGGAAAGATACGCAGTATTTT
TRBJ2-2 TRBV29-1 many . CSVEVWHDTGELFF TGCAGCGTTGAAGTCTGGCATGACACCGGGGAGCTGTTTTTT
TRBJ2-3 TRBV6-1 . TRBD2 CASTRGGVSDTQYF TGTGCCAGCACCCGGGGGGGGGTTTCAGATACGCAGTATTTT
TRBJ2-6 TRBV11-2 few . CASSLGSTWAATGANVLTF TGTGCCAGCAGCTTAGGTTCGACATGGGCCGCCACTGGGGCCAACGTCCTGACTTTC
TRBJ2-7 TRBV28 many . CASSLNPGGSGSRVFYEQYF TGTGCCAGCAGTTTGAATCCGGGGGGCTCCGGGTCAAGAGTGTTTTACGAGCAGTACTTC
TRBJ2-2 TRBV7-6 many TRBD1 CASSLRQGNTGELFF TGTGCCAGCAGCTTAAGACAGGGCAACACCGGGGAGCTGTTTTTT
TRBJ2-5 TRBV29-1 many TRBD1 CSVTPGQGALETQYF TGCAGCGTTACACCGGGACAGGGGGCCTTAGAGACCCAGTACTTC
TRBJ2-3 TRBV3-1 many . CASSQDAGTDTQYF TGTGCCAGCAGCCAAGATGCGGGCACAGATACGCAGTATTTT
TRBJ1-6 TRBV5-1 many TRBD1 CASSYGQGSPLHF TGCGCCAGCAGCTACGGACAGGGTTCACCCCTCCACTTT
TRBJ2-1 TRBV20-1 many TRBD2 CISVRGGPRNEQFF TGCATTTCCGTGCGGGGGGGGCCGCGGAATGAGCAGTTCTTC
TRBJ1-4 TRBV11-1 . TRBD1 CASSFQGAQGEKLFF TGTGCCAGCAGCTTCCAGGGGGCGCAAGGTGAAAAACTGTTTTTT
TRBJ2-5 TRBV5-1 many . CASSQEVHLQETQYF TGCGCCAGCAGCCAGGAGGTCCACCTGCAAGAGACCCAGTACTTC
TRBJ1-2 TRBV2 few . CASRVTGLANYGYTF TGTGCCAGCAGAGTCACAGGCCTAGCTAACTATGGCTACACCTTC
TRBJ1-2 TRBV7-2 few TRBD1 CASSSPGQVNYGYTF TGTGCCAGCAGCTCGCCGGGACAGGTGAACTATGGCTACACCTTC
TRBJ2-1 TRBV7-8 many . CASSLETQTLAKHNEQFF TGTGCCAGCAGCTTAGAGACCCAGACCTTAGCGAAGCACAATGAGCAGTTCTTC
TRBJ2-6 TRBV18 . TRBD2 CASSRAGAGSGANVLTF TGTGCCAGCTCACGAGCGGGGGCAGGCTCTGGGGCCAACGTCCTGACTTTC
TRBJ1-2 TRBV2 . . CASTLNGGVKGYTF TGTGCCAGCACTTTAAACGGGGGCGTAAAGGGCTACACCTTC
TRBJ2-1 TRBV3-1 many . CASSQERYNEQFF TGTGCCAGCAGCCAAGAAAGGTACAATGAGCAGTTCTTC